This T cell receptor beta chain came from a study of T and B cells in COVID-19 patients. About the study: Blood was sampled from COVID-19 patients who were either actively infected or recovered. General study findings and limits: Clonality of TRB repertoires was high in active COVID-19; recovery brought above-healthy diversity and richness.

From blood, about 240-550 ng of genomic DNA served as TRB template. TRB rearrangements were amplified by multiplex PCR with BIOMED2 TRB-A/B primers. Each CDR3 protein gets one entry after TCRdb re-called the multiplex PCR reads with MiXCR. In the table there are 12,000 to 15,000 distinct CDR3 sequences, 28% of which are singletons. About this clonotype itself: What it binds is not known.

Trimming took off 5 bases at V and 1 base at J, with 9 bases between the two ends. CDR3 length equals 15 residues. Germline loops: CDR1 MNHEY, CDR2 SMNVEV (reference sequence). The receptor's source is a human donor who had recovered from COVID-19. The material sequenced was blood. The chain combines TRBV27 with TRBJ2-6; D unresolved. This CDR3 is CASSEVGSGANVLTF. Here the CDR3 DNA reads TGTGCCAGCAGTGAAGTAGGGTCTGGGGCCAACGTCCTGACTTTC.